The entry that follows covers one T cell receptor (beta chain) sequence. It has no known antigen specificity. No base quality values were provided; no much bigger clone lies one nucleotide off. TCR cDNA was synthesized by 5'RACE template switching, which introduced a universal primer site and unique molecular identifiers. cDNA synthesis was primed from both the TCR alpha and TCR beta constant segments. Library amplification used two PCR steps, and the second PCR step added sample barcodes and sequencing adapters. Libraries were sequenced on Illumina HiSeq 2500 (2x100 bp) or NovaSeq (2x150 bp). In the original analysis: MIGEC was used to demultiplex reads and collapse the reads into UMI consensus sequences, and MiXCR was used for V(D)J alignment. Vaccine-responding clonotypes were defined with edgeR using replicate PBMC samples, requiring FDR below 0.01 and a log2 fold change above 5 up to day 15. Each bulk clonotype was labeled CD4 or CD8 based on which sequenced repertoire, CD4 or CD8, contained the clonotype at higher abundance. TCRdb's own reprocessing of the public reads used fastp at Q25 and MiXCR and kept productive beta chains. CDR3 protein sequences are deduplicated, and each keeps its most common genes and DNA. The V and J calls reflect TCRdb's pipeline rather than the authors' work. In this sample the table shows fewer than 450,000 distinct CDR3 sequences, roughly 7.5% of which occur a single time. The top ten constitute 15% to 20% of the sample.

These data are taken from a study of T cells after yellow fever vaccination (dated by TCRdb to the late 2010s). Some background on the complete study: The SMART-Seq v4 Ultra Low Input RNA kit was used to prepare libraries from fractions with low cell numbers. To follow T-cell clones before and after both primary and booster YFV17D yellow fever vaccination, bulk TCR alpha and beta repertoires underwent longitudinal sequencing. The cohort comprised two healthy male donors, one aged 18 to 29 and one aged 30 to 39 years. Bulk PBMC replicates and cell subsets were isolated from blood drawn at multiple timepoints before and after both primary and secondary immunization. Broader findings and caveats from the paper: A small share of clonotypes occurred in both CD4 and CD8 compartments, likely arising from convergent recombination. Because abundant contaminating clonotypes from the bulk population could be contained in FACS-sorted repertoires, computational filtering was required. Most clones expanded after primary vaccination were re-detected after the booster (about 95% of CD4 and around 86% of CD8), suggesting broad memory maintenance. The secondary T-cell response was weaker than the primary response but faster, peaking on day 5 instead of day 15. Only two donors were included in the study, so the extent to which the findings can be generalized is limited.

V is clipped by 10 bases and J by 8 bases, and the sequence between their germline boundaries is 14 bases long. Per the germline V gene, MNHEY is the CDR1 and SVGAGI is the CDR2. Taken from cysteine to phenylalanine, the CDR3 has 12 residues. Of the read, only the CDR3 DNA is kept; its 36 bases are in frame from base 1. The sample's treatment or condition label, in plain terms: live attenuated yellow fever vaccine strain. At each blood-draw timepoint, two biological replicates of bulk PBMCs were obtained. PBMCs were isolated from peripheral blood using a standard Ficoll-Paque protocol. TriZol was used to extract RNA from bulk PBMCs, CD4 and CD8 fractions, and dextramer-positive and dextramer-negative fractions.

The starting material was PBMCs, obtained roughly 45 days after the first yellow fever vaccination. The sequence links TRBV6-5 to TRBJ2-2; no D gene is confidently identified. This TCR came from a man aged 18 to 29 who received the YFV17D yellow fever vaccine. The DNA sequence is TGTGCCACCGGCCGGCGGCTTGGGGAGCTGTTTTTT. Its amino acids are CATGRRLGELFF.